The 22 T cell receptor beta chains in this list originate from one sample, sequenced in a study of regulatory dendritic cells for organ transplantation. CFSE-labeled sorted T cells met regulatory or mature dendritic cells for roughly 5 days. The repertoire was sequenced with immunoSEQ multiplex PCR; TCRdb's copy has only in-frame clones and lacks some. Of 20,000 to 25,000 clones in the sample, roughly 88% are singletons; the top ten hold 0.55% to 0.85%. These receptors' targets are unknown. The sequencing sample was made of naive CD4+ T cells from blood cultured with regulatory dendritic cells. Subset indicated: CD45RA+ naive T cells. Receptors were obtained from a human donor in good health.

This clone is a singleton in its sample. The chain employs TRBV25-1 and TRBJ2-7, with D maybe TRBD2 (5 bases). The CDR3 is 15 amino acids. Germline values: CDR1 MGHDK, CDR2 SYGVNS. V was shortened by 5 bases and J by 4 bases, with 18 bases between the two germline ends. CDR3 sequence: CASSTEPFRDYEQYF. The CDR3, as DNA: TGTGCCAGCAGTACCGAACCCTTTCGGGATTACGAGCAGTACTTC.

V and J are TRBV15 and TRBJ2-3; D unresolved. Germline assignment: CDR1 LNHNV and CDR2 YYDKDF (reference sequence). The V and J ends lost 1 base and 0 bases respectively, with 14 bases between them. The CDR3 covers 17 residues. CDR3 nucleotide sequence: TGTGCCACCAGCAGAGGTATCATGGTCAGGAGCACAGATACGCAGTATTTT. Encoded protein: CATSRGIMVRSTDTQYF.

The J gene is TRBJ1-1, the V gene TRBV13; D remains ambiguous. This CDR3 region has 14 residues. V shed 3 bases and J shed 3 bases, with 11 bases lying between them. Germline V gene sequence: CDR1 PRHDT, CDR2 FYEKMQ (reference sequence). CDR3 in DNA: TGTGCCAGCAGCTTTCTCCGAGGGCACACTGAAGCTTTCTTT. It translates to CASSFLRGHTEAFF.

The chain recombines TRBV29-1 with TRBJ1-1; D call uncertain. Trimming removed 4 bases at V and 0 bases at J, with 9 bases between. CDR3 length: 13 residues. Germline loops: CDR1 SQVTM, CDR2 ANQGSEA. CDR3 bases: TGCAGCGTTGGGACGGCCATGAACACTGAAGCTTTCTTT. Translated, it gives CSVGTAMNTEAFF.

V is TRBV28 and J is TRBJ1-2; D unclear. This CDR3 has 15 residues. The germline gives CDR1 MDHEN, CDR2 SYDVKM. V dropped 3 bases and J dropped 5 bases, with 16 bases sitting between them. The CDR3 DNA follows: TGTGCCAGCAGTTTGACCCCGGGAGGGAAATATGGCTACACCTTC. This gives the protein CASSLTPGGKYGYTF.

The chain uses TRBV9 and TRBJ1-1; the D gene is possibly TRBD1 (5 bases). The CDR3 runs to 14 residues. Trimming cost V 3 bases and J 2 bases, with 11 bases left between them. Germline V CDR1 and CDR2: SGDLS, YYNGEE. The CDR3 reads CASSDRDLNTEAFF. In DNA, the CDR3 is TGTGCCAGCAGCGACCGGGACTTAAACACTGAAGCTTTCTTT. Together with reference TRBV9 and TRBJ1-1, the CDR3 gives the full variable domain: DSGVTQTPKHLITATGQRVTLRCSPRSGDLSVYWYQQSLDQGLQFLIQYYNGEERAKGNILERFSAQQFPDLHSELNLSSLELGDSALYFCASSDRDLNTEAFFGQGTRLTVV.

The CDR3 DNA reads as TGTGCCAGCTCACCGGCTTGGGGCTCTGGGGCCAACGTCCTGACTTTC. As protein: CASSPAWGSGANVLTF. The V call is TRBV18, the J call TRBJ2-6, with D hard to call. This CDR3 region has 16 residues. The V gene lost 3 bases and the J gene lost 0 bases, with 9 bases spanning the gap. The germline V gene encodes CDR1 KGHSH and CDR2 LQKENI.

The chain links TRBV6-6 to TRBJ2-3; 11 bases agree with TRBD2. Germline assignment: CDR1 MNHNY and CDR2 SVGAGI (reference sequence). Trimming took 6 bases from V and 6 from J; bases not matched to a gene: 11. The CDR3 is made up of 16 amino acids. The CDR3 loop is CASSRTTSGRSDTQYF. CDR3 nucleotides: TGTGCCAGCAGCCGTACAACTAGCGGGAGATCGGATACGCAGTATTTT.

This clone has just a few counts. The chain links TRBV19 to TRBJ1-5; 7 nucleotides line up with TRBD1. The germline gives CDR1 LNHDA, CDR2 SQIVND (reference sequence). V dropped 7 bases and J dropped 6; count of bases not matched to a gene: 6. The CDR3 covers 13 residues. The CDR3 region is CASTRQGGQPQHF. The CDR3 DNA is TGTGCCAGTACTAGACAGGGCGGTCAGCCCCAGCATTTT.

A single count supports this clone. The chain combines TRBV7-2 with TRBJ2-3; maybe TRBD2 (5 bases). CDR1 is SGHTA and CDR2 is FQGNSA in the germline V gene. This CDR3 spans 17 amino acids. V was trimmed by 1 base and J by 0 bases, leaving 14 bases between them. The CDR3 here is CASSLEWRARSTDTQYF. The CDR3 DNA reads as TGTGCCAGCAGCTTAGAGTGGCGGGCACGAAGCACAGATACGCAGTATTTT. Together with reference TRBV7-2 and TRBJ2-3, the CDR3 gives the full variable domain: GAGVSQSPSNKVTEKGKDVELRCDPISGHTALYWYRQSLGQGLEFLIYFQGNSAPDKSGLPSDRFSAERTGGSVSTLTIQRTQQEDSAVYLCASSLEWRARSTDTQYFGPGTRLTVL.

The chain combines TRBV5-8 with TRBJ2-4, with no clear D. V was shortened by 1 base and J by 0 bases, with 11 bases between the two germline ends. Germline V gene data show CDR1 as SGHTS and CDR2 as YDEGEE. This CDR3 has 16 amino acids. For the CDR3, the DNA is TGTGCCAGCAGCTTGTTGGGGATTCAAGCCAAAAACATTCAGTACTTC. This codes for CASSLLGIQAKNIQYF.

The chain uses TRBV7-2 and TRBJ2-7, with 8 bases that match TRBD2. The CDR3 length is 16 residues. Germline V gene data show CDR1 as SGHTA and CDR2 as FQGNSA. V lost 5 bases, J lost 4 bases, and 13 bases stayed unmatched. DNA of the CDR3: TGTGCCAGCAGCCTCTTAGCGGGACTGGGGGCATACGAGCAGTACTTC. Translation: CASSLLAGLGAYEQYF.

The rearrangement links TRBV6-5 to TRBJ1-2; the D is unclear. The CDR3 has 14 residues. CDR1 MNHEY and CDR2 SVGAGI come from the germline V gene. Deletions cut 8 bases from V and 4 bases from J, with 17 bases between. CDR3 nucleotide sequence: TGTGCCAGCTCCAGGACCCGGGCAACCTATGGCTACACCTTC. Translated, it gives CASSRTRATYGYTF.

V gene TRBV10-3 combines with J gene TRBJ1-1, with D possibly TRBD1 on 5 matching bases. Trimming took 5 bases from V and 10 from J, leaving 11 bases between them. Germline CDR1 ENHRY, CDR2 SYGVKD. The CDR3 totals 11 residues. CDR3 in DNA: TGTGCCATCAGTAAGGGTGGGGGAGCTTTCTTT. The encoded protein is CAISKGGGAFF.

The rearrangement joins TRBV11-2 to TRBJ1-1, with D maybe TRBD1 (6 bases). This CDR3 has 15 amino acids. V gave up 1 base and J gave up 4 bases, with 13 bases separating them. Germline V gives CDR1 SGHAT, CDR2 FQNNGV. The CDR3 DNA reads as TGTGCCAGCAGCTTAGCAGACAGGATGGGCACTGAAGCTTTCTTT. This encodes CASSLADRMGTEAFF. The whole variable domain, filled in from reference TRBV11-2 and TRBJ1-1, reads EAGVAQSPRYKIIEKRQSVAFWCNPISGHATLYWYQQILGQGPKLLIQFQNNGVVDDSQLPKDRFSAERLKGVDSTLKIQPAKLEDSAVYLCASSLADRMGTEAFFGQGTRLTVV.

This clone was counted once. J is TRBJ1-1 and V is TRBV18, with D possibly being TRBD1 (6 bases). Per germline, CDR1 KGHSH and CDR2 LQKENI. This CDR3 is 12 amino acids long. Trimming cost V 3 bases and J 6 bases, with 8 bases left between them. CDR3 DNA sequence: TGTGCCAGCTCACCTCGGACAGCTGAAGCTTTCTTT. Protein sequence: CASSPRTAEAFF.

This chain connects TRBV9 to TRBJ2-3, with D unresolved. Trimming stripped 0 bases from V and 4 bases from J, with 3 bases between. CDR3 size: 12 residues. Germline CDR1 is SGDLS and CDR2 is YYNGEE. The CDR3 reads CASSVGSDTQYF. The CDR3 nucleotides read TGTGCCAGCAGCGTAGGATCAGATACGCAGTATTTT.

This chain's CDR3 is CASSLGASGNTIYF. The CDR3 DNA reads TGTGCCAGCAGCTTAGGAGCATCTGGAAACACCATATATTTT. The chain recombines TRBV7-9 with TRBJ1-3; D unresolved. Trimming shortened V by 1 base and J by 1 base, and 5 bases separated the two germline ends. Germline CDR1 and CDR2: SEHNR and FQNEAQ (reference sequence). The CDR3 sequence is 14 residues long.

The chain uses TRBV11-1 and TRBJ2-3; no firm D call. Germline CDR1 SGHAT, CDR2 FQDESV (reference sequence). CDR3 length: 11 residues. Trimming left V 5 bases short and J 2 bases short, with 2 bases between. Written as DNA, the CDR3 is TGTGCCAGCAGCACCACAGATACGCAGTATTTT. Its protein is CASSTTDTQYF.

This clone came up a few times. The gene calls are TRBV2 and TRBJ2-7; 10 bases line up with TRBD1. The V segment lost 11 bases and the J segment 3 bases; nucleotides outside the gene matches: 7. This CDR3 spans 13 amino acids. Per germline, CDR1 SNHLY and CDR2 FYNNEI. The CDR3 sequence is CAGGTGVFYEQYF. As DNA, the CDR3 is TGTGCCGGAGGGACAGGGGTCTTCTACGAGCAGTACTTC.

This clone has a single count. The CDR3 sequence is CASSSLHPKTYNEQFF. The CDR3 DNA follows: TGTGCCAGCAGTTCCCTACACCCTAAAACATACAATGAGCAGTTCTTC. This rearrangement joins TRBV28 to TRBJ2-1; D is unresolved. The CDR3 consists of 16 residues. Germline CDR1 MDHEN, CDR2 SYDVKM. V shed 4 bases and J shed 4 bases, with 17 bases lying between them.

This rearrangement joins TRBV7-9 to TRBJ2-7, with 13 bases matching TRBD2. With V trimmed by 5 bases and J by 3 bases, 4 bases remained unmatched. The CDR3 runs to 15 residues. The germline V gene has CDR1 SEHNR and CDR2 FQNEAQ (reference sequence). The CDR3 protein is CASSTGTSGDYEQYF. CDR3 nucleotide sequence: TGTGCCAGCAGCACAGGGACTAGCGGGGACTACGAGCAGTACTTC. Full variable domain (remainder filled in from reference TRBV7-9 and TRBJ2-7): DTGVSQNPRHKITKRGQNVTFRCDPISEHNRLYWYRQTLGQGPEFLTYFQNEAQLEKSRLLSDRFSAERPKGSFSTLEIQRTEQGDSAMYLCASSTGTSGDYEQYFGPGTRLTVT.